The rows below give T cell receptor beta chains drawn from one sample of a study of OX40 agonist ivuxolimab in advanced cancers. The data were produced by immunoSEQ multiplex PCR, yet TCRdb's version contains in-frame clones alone and is incomplete. The top ten clones hold approximately 0.52% of a sample with 85,000 to 130,000 clones, over 75% of them seen once. Sequencing used CD4+ or CD8+ T cells sorted from blood, obtained in a trial of the OX40 agonist ivuxolimab. The receptors originated from an adult with an advanced solid tumor such as melanoma, head and neck, liver or kidney cancer. Both conserved end residues are part of each CDR3. The order of the fields is J gene, D gene, V gene, CDR3 length, CDR3 protein, CDR3 DNA. A D gene is named only where the DNA matches it firmly.

TRBJ2-1 - TRBV28 14 CASSQPGSYNEQFF TGTGCCAGCAGTCAACCGGGGTCCTACAATGAGCAGTTCTTC
TRBJ2-1 - TRBV7-9 15 CASSLAGSALNEQFF TGTGCCAGCAGCTTAGCGGGCAGCGCACTCAATGAGCAGTTCTTC
TRBJ1-1 - TRBV2 15 CASSEETGAYTEAFF TGTGCCAGCAGTGAAGAGACAGGAGCTTACACTGAAGCTTTCTTT
TRBJ1-5 TRBD1 TRBV6-1 13 CASTGQGEQPQHF TGTGCCAGCACCGGACAGGGTGAGCAGCCCCAGCATTTT
TRBJ1-2 TRBD1 TRBV6-5 13 CASDGQGAWGYTF TGTGCCAGCGACGGACAGGGGGCTTGGGGCTACACCTTC
TRBJ1-5 - TRBV27 14 CASSLTYGNQPQHF TGTGCCAGCAGTTTAACTTACGGGAATCAGCCCCAGCATTTT
TRBJ1-5 TRBD1 TRBV7-2 13 CASSKQGNQPQHF TGTGCCAGCAGTAAACAGGGGAATCAGCCCCAGCATTTT
TRBJ1-2 - TRBV7-2 15 CASSLGSRADYGYTF TGTGCCAGCAGCTTAGGGTCCAGGGCGGACTATGGCTACACCTTC
TRBJ2-3 TRBD1 TRBV7-9 16 CASSYRTGGKLDTQYF TGTGCCAGCAGCTATAGGACAGGGGGCAAGCTAGATACGCAGTATTTT
TRBJ1-3 TRBD1 TRBV7-6 16 CASSPQGVDSGNTIYF TGTGCCAGCAGCCCTCAGGGGGTAGACTCTGGAAACACCATATATTTT
TRBJ1-3 - TRBV5-4 15 CASSLAKRTGNTIYF TGTGCCAGCAGCTTGGCCAAGAGGACTGGAAACACCATATATTTT